This T cell receptor (beta chain) originates from a study of cytomegalovirus exposure and HLA in healthy donors. General study points: The listing of roughly 160 TCR beta chains classed them as cytomegalovirus-associated. Sequencing likely caused a cluster of highly shared sequence variants.

Primers included in the PCR were 60 Vbeta and 13 Jbeta primers. The assay was immunoSEQ multiplex PCR, and TCRdb's table has in-frame clones only and misses some. This repertoire includes roughly 100,000 clones. The V gene's germline CDR1 is SGHRS and CDR2 YFSETQ. The CDR3 spans 14 residues. V was trimmed by 0 bases and J by 5 bases, leaving 9 bases between them. To note about this clone: Antigen unknown.

Sequences were obtained from PBMCs. J is TRBJ2-1 and V is TRBV5-1; D is ambiguous. This clonotype originated in a man aged 50-59 years in good health and CMV-seronegative. As DNA, the CDR3 is TGCGCCAGCAGCTTGGCAGACACCCACAATGAGCAGTTCTTC. The encoded protein is CASSLADTHNEQFF.